The entry that follows covers one T cell receptor beta chain sequence. Its antigen is currently unknown. The data were obtained in a study of cytomegalovirus exposure and HLA in healthy donors. Study-wide results and caveats: CMV serostatus stood as the only immune exposure information on hand. In a later analysis, DRB1 alleles had the most associated TCRs; HLA-C alleles the fewest. In the analysis, some V segments, TRBV6-2 and TRBV6-3 included, were excluded as indistinguishable. TCR beta V- and J-gene trimming, according to a later analysis, was linked to a missense DCLRE1C variant.

The CDR3 covers 17 residues. Unmatched junction bases numbered 16, after V lost 4 bases and J lost 7 bases. Germline V gene lookup returns CDR1 MGHDK and CDR2 SYGVNS. With 60 Vbeta and 13 Jbeta primers, the PCR was carried out. The method was immunoSEQ multiplex PCR; TCRdb's version includes in-frame clones alone and lacks a portion of them. The specimen's table records 80,000 to 95,000 clones. The sequenced material came from PBMCs. This receptor was obtained from a man aged 50 to 59 in good health and CMV-seropositive. The chain has TRBV25-1 and TRBJ1-3; TRBD1 matches at 7 bases. The CDR3 region is CASSGFPGTAGSNTIYF. The CDR3 bases are TGTGCCAGCAGTGGTTTTCCCGGGACAGCTGGCTCCAACACCATATATTTT.